This T cell receptor (beta chain) was found in a study of OX40 agonist ivuxolimab in advanced cancers. Using immunoSEQ multiplex PCR, the repertoire was profiled, and TCRdb retains in-frame clones only, with some absent. The table has some 85,000 clones, around nine tenths seen once. The CDR3 extends over 13 amino acids. The V gene's germline CDR1 is GTSNPN and CDR2 SVGIG (reference sequence). With 5 bases removed from V and 1 base from J, the gap between germline ends came to 11 bases. The chain recombines TRBV30 with TRBJ2-5, with D hard to call. This receptor was identified in an adult with an advanced solid tumor such as melanoma, head and neck, liver or kidney cancer. The specimen was CD4+ or CD8+ T cells sorted from blood, collected in a trial of the OX40 agonist ivuxolimab. CDR3 in DNA: TGTGCCTGGCGTCGAAGACCCCAAGAGACCCAGTACTTC. It codes for CAWRRRPQETQYF. Variable domain in full (rest from reference TRBV30 and TRBJ2-5): SQTIHQWPATLVQPVGSPLSLECTVEGTSNPNLYWYRQAAGRGLQLLFYSVGIGQISSEVPQNLSASRPQDRQFILSSKKLLLSDSGFYLCAWRRRPQETQYFGPGTRLLVL.